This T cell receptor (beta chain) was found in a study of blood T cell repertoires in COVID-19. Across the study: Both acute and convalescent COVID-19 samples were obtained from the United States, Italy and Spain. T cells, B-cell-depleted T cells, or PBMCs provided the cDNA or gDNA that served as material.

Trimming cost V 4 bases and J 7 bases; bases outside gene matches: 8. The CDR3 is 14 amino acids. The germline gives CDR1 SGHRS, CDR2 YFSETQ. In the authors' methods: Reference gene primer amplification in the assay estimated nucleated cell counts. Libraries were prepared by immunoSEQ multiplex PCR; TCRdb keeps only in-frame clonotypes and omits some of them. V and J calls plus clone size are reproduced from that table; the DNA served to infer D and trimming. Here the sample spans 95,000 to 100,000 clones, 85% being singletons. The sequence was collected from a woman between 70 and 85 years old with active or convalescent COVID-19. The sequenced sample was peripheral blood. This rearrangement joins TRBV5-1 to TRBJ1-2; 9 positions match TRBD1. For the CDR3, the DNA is TGCGCCAGCAGCCAGGACAGGGGATTCGTTGGCTACACCTTC. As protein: CASSQDRGFVGYTF.